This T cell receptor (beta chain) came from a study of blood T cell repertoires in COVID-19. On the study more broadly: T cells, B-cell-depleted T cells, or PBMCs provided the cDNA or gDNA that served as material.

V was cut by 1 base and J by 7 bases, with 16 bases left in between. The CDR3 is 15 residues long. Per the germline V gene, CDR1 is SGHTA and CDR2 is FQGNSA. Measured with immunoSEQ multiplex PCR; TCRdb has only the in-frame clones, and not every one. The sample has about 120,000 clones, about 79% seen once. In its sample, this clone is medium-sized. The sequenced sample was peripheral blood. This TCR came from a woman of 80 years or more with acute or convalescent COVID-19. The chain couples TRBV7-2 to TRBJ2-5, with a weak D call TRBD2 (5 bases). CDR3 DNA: TGTGCCAGCAGCTTAGGGGGAGCTCAGAGCGCGACCCAGTACTTC. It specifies CASSLGGAQSATQYF. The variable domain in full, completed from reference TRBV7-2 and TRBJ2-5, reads GAGVSQSPSNKVTEKGKDVELRCDPISGHTALYWYRQSLGQGLEFLIYFQGNSAPDKSGLPSDRFSAERTGGSVSTLTIQRTQQEDSAVYLCASSLGGAQSATQYFGPGTRLLVL.